Listed below are T cell receptor beta chains from one sample, sequenced in a study of blood T cell repertoires in COVID-19. Clones were read by immunoSEQ multiplex PCR, and TCRdb kept only the in-frame ones, dropping some. Among some 78,000 clones listed, 84% were seen once. The source material was peripheral blood. These receptors all stem from a man aged 50 to 60 with acute or convalescent COVID-19. Both conserved end residues are part of each CDR3. The D gene is left open where the match is weak. Size is omitted from some rows. Given values are once, few, many or a class for expanded clones.

J | D | size | V | DNA | CDR3
TRBJ2-7 | - | - | TRBV2 | TGTGCCAGCAGAGAGCTACCCTTAGTTTACGAGCAGTACTTC | CASRELPLVYEQYF
TRBJ2-1 | - | - | TRBV29-1 | TGCAGCGCCAGCCTGGACAGTGGGGGCAATGAGCAGTTCTTC | CSASLDSGGNEQFF
TRBJ2-7 | TRBD1 | - | TRBV6-6 | TGTGCCAGCAGCTCGGGACAGTACGGCGAGCAGTACTTC | CASSSGQYGEQYF
TRBJ1-2 | - | - | TRBV11-3 | TGTGCCAGCAGCCGAGGCGGAGACTATGGCTACACCTTC | CASSRGGDYGYTF
TRBJ1-6 | - | - | TRBV2 | TGTGCCAGCAGTGATAGGGCGGGTTCACCCCTCCACTTT | CASSDRAGSPLHF
TRBJ2-3 | TRBD2 | once | TRBV5-1 | TGCGCCAGCATTAGCCTAGCGGGGAGTACAGATACGCAGTATTTT | CASISLAGSTDTQYF
TRBJ1-4 | - | - | TRBV4-2 | TGTGCCAGCAGCCAACATACCCAAGCTGCAACTAATGAAAAACTGTTTTTT | CASSQHTQAATNEKLFF
TRBJ1-6 | - | - | TRBV3-1/TRBV3-2 | TGTGCCAGCAGCCAAGTCGGCAGGGAAGTCCCCCTCCACTTT | CASSQVGREVPLHF
TRBJ1-5 | TRBD1 | - | TRBV6-5 | TGTGCCAGCAGTTGGGGACAGGGCAATCAGCCCCAGCATTTT | CASSWGQGNQPQHF
TRBJ1-2 | TRBD1 | - | TRBV27 | TGTGCCAGCAGGTTACAGGGGGCGGATAAGGGCTACACCTTC | CASRLQGADKGYTF
TRBJ2-5 | - | - | TRBV7-2 | TGTGCCAGCAGCTTGTGGCAACAAGAGACCCAGTACTTC | CASSLWQQETQYF
TRBJ2-1 | TRBD2 | - | TRBV11-2 | TGTGCCAGCAGCTTAGGTAGCGGGGGCTACAATGAGCAGTTCTTC | CASSLGSGGYNEQFF
TRBJ2-3 | - | - | TRBV7-3 | TGTGCCAGCAGTAGTACAGGGACAGATACGCAGTATTTT | CASSSTGTDTQYF
TRBJ2-1 | - | - | TRBV6-5 | TGTGCCAGCAGTTACCCTAGAAGCTCCTACAATGAGCAGTTCTTC | CASSYPRSSYNEQFF
TRBJ2-1 | TRBD2 | - | TRBV18 | TGTGCCAGCTCACCACAACCGGGACTAGCGGGAAATCGGGGTGAGCAGTTCTTC | CASSPQPGLAGNRGEQFF
TRBJ1-1 | - | - | TRBV10-3 | TGTGCCATCAGTGAGGGACTGATGAACACTGAAGCTTTCTTT | CAISEGLMNTEAFF
TRBJ2-7 | - | - | TRBV6-6 | TGTGCCAGCAGTTACTCGAGGGCGGTCACCTCCTACGAGCAGTACTTC | CASSYSRAVTSYEQYF
TRBJ2-1 | TRBD2 | - | TRBV24-1 | TGTGCCACCAGCGTAACTAGCGCACCCTACAATGAGCAGTTCTTC | CATSVTSAPYNEQFF
TRBJ2-4 | TRBD2 | - | TRBV9 | TGTGCCAGCAGCCCCGGACTAGCGGGGGGGATGGACATTCAGTACTTC | CASSPGLAGGMDIQYF
TRBJ1-1 | - | - | TRBV28 | TGTGCCAGCACCTCGGCGGGGGCTAGTGAAGCTTTCTTT | CASTSAGASEAFF
TRBJ1-4 | - | - | TRBV24-1 | TGTGCCACCAGTGATGTCTCCGGGACAAATGAAAAACTGTTTTTT | CATSDVSGTNEKLFF
TRBJ1-2 | TRBD1 | once | TRBV29-1 | TGCAGCGTTGGGGGACAGCATTATGGCTACACCTTC | CSVGGQHYGYTF
TRBJ2-5 | TRBD1 | - | TRBV7-2 | TGTGCCAGCAGCTTCGGGACAGGGGTGGAGACCCAGTACTTC | CASSFGTGVETQYF